The rows below give T cell receptor beta chains drawn from one sample of a study of T-cell memory formation after mild COVID-19. TCRdb analysed the 5' RACE reads with MiXCR anew, one entry per CDR3 protein. The sample consists of roughly 200,000 distinct CDR3 sequences, around 9.1% of them appearing once. The sequenced material came from PBMCs or a T cell subset sorted from them (not recorded which). The receptors stem from a man between 18 and 35 years old who had mild COVID-19 (a few samples of this study predate the infection). Cell type and time point are not known. CDR3s leave out the opening cysteine and the closing phenylalanine or tryptophan.

TRBV12-3/TRBV12-4 | ASSLRAGETQY
TRBV7-9 | ASSLVQGQNTEAF
TRBV15 | ATSRAGAPNTEAF
TRBV20-1 | SARERSETQY
TRBV5-1 | ASSLDTEGGELF
TRBV20-1 | SASRGSSGANVLT
TRBV6-5 | ASSYHPPGETQY
TRBV9 | ASSVSGGLGTQY
TRBV6-2/TRBV6-3 | ASGHNQETQY
TRBV5-1 | ASSSTVTDTQY
TRBV7-2 | ASSSRSIGEAF
TRBV7-2 | ASSLARTSGGLTDTQY
TRBV18 | ASSPDTYYGYT
TRBV7-2 | ASSLGPSETQY
TRBV12-3/TRBV12-4 | ASSPRQGDYGYT
TRBV20-1 | SARANWVAGEKGQPQH
TRBV10-3 | ATRDREETQY
TRBV5-6 | ASSSRDWGQETQY
TRBV7-2 | ASRPHLMGIGANVLT
TRBV6-6 | ASSLGLTNEKLF
TRBV7-9 | ASSPPGQGWGNSPLH
TRBV5-4 | ASSPGLAGGLGYEQY
TRBV5-5 | ASRETGQNNSPLH
TRBV3-1 | ASSQSLKLGSQY
TRBV28 | ASSLWGGIPDTQY
TRBV4-1 | ASSQAPPRNQETQY
TRBV18 | ASSPGTGRSYYGYT
TRBV7-2 | ASSLRIRQATNYGYT
TRBV5-1 | ASSLVQGIIQETQY
TRBV4-1 | ASSQNRREPNEQF
TRBV5-1 | ASSPDVDGYT
TRBV10-2 | ASSDLSGGADTQY
TRBV6-2/TRBV6-3 | ASSPLPGLAGRLLDTQY
TRBV5-6 | ASSLEASFRTDTQY
TRBV11-2 | ASSFLTSGPDNEQF
TRBV3-1 | ASGTGGGRVNSPLH
TRBV4-3 | ASSQDAGGPQGYT
TRBV6-6 | AGGTGGMQY
TRBV19 | ASSMRVVQNEQF
TRBV7-2 | ASSLVQNTEAF
TRBV19 | ASSPGTLQY
TRBV6-2/TRBV6-3 | ASRLTDRAYNEQF
TRBV11-2 | ASSSQLAGGTGELF
TRBV5-1 | ASSLGPRQGGNTEAF
TRBV20-1 | SARAGTAKNIQY
TRBV3-1 | ASSHPGDRDYEQY
TRBV12-3/TRBV12-4 | ASSSMGGYTGELF
TRBV2 | ASSEKGTNTGELF
TRBV10-3 | AIRGTDNYGYT
TRBV28 | ASSLTGYTEAF
TRBV5-1 | ASSALVSGQETQY
TRBV5-1 | ASSPFGTSGGGTGELF
TRBV5-1 | ASSLPPANEQF
TRBV4-3 | ASSQDPHTDTQY
TRBV6-2/TRBV6-3 | ASSYSQAVQPQH
TRBV6-6 | ASSYAPTGTGNTEAF
TRBV5-1 | ASSLGGTATDTQY
TRBV24-1 | ATGTGYEQF
TRBV4-3 | ASSRNEQF